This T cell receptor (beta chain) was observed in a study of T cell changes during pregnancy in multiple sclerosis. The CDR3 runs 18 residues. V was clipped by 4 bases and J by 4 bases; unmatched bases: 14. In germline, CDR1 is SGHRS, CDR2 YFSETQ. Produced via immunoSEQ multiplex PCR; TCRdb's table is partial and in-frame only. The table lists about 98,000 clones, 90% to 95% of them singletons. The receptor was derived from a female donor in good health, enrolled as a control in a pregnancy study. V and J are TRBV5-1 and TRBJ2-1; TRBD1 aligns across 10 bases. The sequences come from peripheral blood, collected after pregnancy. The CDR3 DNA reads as TGCGCCAGCAGCCAGGCACGACAGGGGGCGGGGGGTTACAATGAGCAGTTCTTC. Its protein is CASSQARQGAGGYNEQFF. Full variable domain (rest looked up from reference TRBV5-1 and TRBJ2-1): KAGVTQTPRYLIKTRGQQVTLSCSPISGHRSVSWYQQTPGQGLQFLFEYFSETQRNKGNFPGRFSGRQFSNSRSEMNVSTLELGDSALYLCASSQARQGAGGYNEQFFGPGTRLTVL.